These 22 T cell receptor beta chains share one sample of origin, sequenced in a study of T cells of healthy individuals. TCRdb called the 5' RACE reads again in MiXCR, with one record for every CDR3 protein. The table shows tens of thousands of distinct CDR3 sequences, with about 16% occurring only once. Every receptor here comes from a human donor in good health.

V gene TRBV4-2 combines with J gene TRBJ1-5, with 9 bases fitting TRBD1. In germline, CDR1 is LGHNA, CDR2 YNFKEQ. The CDR3 sequence is 17 residues long. V trimming: 4 bases; J trimming: 1 base; junction bases outside the gene matches: 8. The CDR3 DNA reads as TGTGCCAGCAGCCTAGAACCCGGACAGGGGAGCAATCAGCCCCAGCATTTT. Translation gives CASSLEPGQGSNQPQHF.

The gene calls are TRBV20-1 and TRBJ1-3; D possibly corresponds to TRBD1 (5 bases). V was shortened by 1 base and J by 0 bases, with 13 bases between the two germline ends. The CDR3 totals 16 residues. Germline-derived CDR1 and CDR2 are DFQATT and SNEGSKA (reference sequence). The CDR3: CSARGPGLHSGNTIYF. As DNA, the CDR3 is TGCAGTGCTAGAGGCCCGGGACTACACTCTGGAAACACCATATATTTT.

The table lists this clonotype with a few counts. V is TRBV9 and J is TRBJ2-6; D may be TRBD1 or TRBD2 (5 bases each). CDR1 is SGDLS, CDR2 YYNGEE, per germline. Trimming left V 5 bases short and J 0 bases short, with 12 bases between. This CDR3 has 16 amino acids. CDR3 region: CASRGRSFSGANVLTF. CDR3 DNA sequence: TGTGCCAGCAGGGGACGGAGCTTCTCTGGGGCCAACGTCCTGACTTTC.

This clonotype was counted ten times or more. V is TRBV29-1 and J is TRBJ2-7, with unresolved D. Trimming shortened V by 7 bases and J by 0 bases, and 13 bases separated the two germline ends. There are 13 residues in the CDR3. Germline CDR1 is SQVTM and CDR2 is ANQGSEA. CDR3 DNA: TGCAGCGCACAATTCTTCGTCTCCTACGAGCAGTACTTC. It encodes CSAQFFVSYEQYF.

The chain links TRBV6-2 or TRBV6-3 to TRBJ2-1, with 10 bases matching TRBD2. The CDR3 is 15 residues long. Per germline, CDR1 MNHEY and CDR2 SVGEGT. Losses at the gene ends were 6 bases for V and 6 bases for J; bases not matched to a gene: 8. In DNA, the CDR3 is TGTGCCAGCAGGCCCAGCGGGAGGGCCGTCAATGAGCAGTTCTTC. This encodes CASRPSGRAVNEQFF.

This clonotype was detected many times. The chain employs TRBV7-7 and TRBJ2-5, with TRBD1 matching over 7 bases. This CDR3 contains 15 residues. Germline lookup yields CDR1 SSHAT and CDR2 FNYEAQ (reference sequence). V dropped 7 bases and J dropped 1; count of bases not matched to a gene: 9. The CDR3 here is CASTHGTEFQETQYF. DNA for the CDR3: TGTGCCAGCACCCACGGGACAGAATTCCAAGAGACCCAGTACTTC.

This clonotype was seen more than once but under ten times. The V gene is TRBV6-5, the J gene TRBJ2-5; D perhaps matches TRBD1 (6 bases). The CDR3 is made up of 12 amino acids. Germline V lookup: CDR1 MNHEY, CDR2 SVGAGI. V was pared by 5 bases and J by 5 bases, with 9 bases between. The CDR3 DNA reads TGTGCCAGCAGTCAGGGGTCGGAGACCCAGTACTTC. Its protein is CASSQGSETQYF.

A note on this clonotype: One end of the junction does not line up with germline, which may come from a read error. The V and J genes are TRBV6-4 and TRBJ2-2, with unresolved D. Per the germline V gene, CDR1 is MRHNA and CDR2 is SNTAGT. The CDR3 totals 15 residues. CDR3 region: CASSDSTKNTWELFF. As DNA, the CDR3 is TGTGCCAGCAGTGACTCGACAAAAAACACCTGGGAGCTGTTTTTT.

The chain employs TRBV12-3 or TRBV12-4 and TRBJ1-1; D is ambiguous. This CDR3 comprises 16 residues. V lost 6 bases to trimming and J lost 0 bases, with 17 bases between them. CDR3 region: CASSLIINGMNTEAFF. The DNA of the CDR3 is TGTGCCAGCAGCCTTATCATAAACGGGATGAACACTGAAGCTTTCTTT.

This chain connects TRBV4-3 to TRBJ2-1, with D unresolved. Deletions cut 0 bases from V and 8 bases from J, with 20 bases between. CDR1 is LGHNA, CDR2 YSLEER, per germline. The CDR3 covers 17 residues. This CDR3 reads CASSQDRSVARVHEQFF. CDR3 coding DNA: TGCGCCAGCAGCCAAGATAGATCGGTTGCGAGAGTCCATGAGCAGTTCTTC.

This clonotype turned up a few times. This chain links TRBV27 with TRBJ2-7; TRBD2 is a possible D gene (5 bases). CDR3 length: 14 residues. The germline gives CDR1 MNHEY, CDR2 SMNVEV (reference sequence). V was pared by 0 bases and J by 1 base, with 7 bases between. The chain's CDR3 is CASSLSRTSYEQYF. The DNA for the CDR3 is TGTGCCAGCAGTTTATCGAGGACTTCCTACGAGCAGTACTTC.

This clonotype has ten or more counts. This chain uses TRBV3-1 with TRBJ1-5; D is possibly TRBD1 (5 bases). Trimming took 2 bases from V and 4 from J, leaving 12 bases between them. Germline V gene data show CDR1 as LGHDT and CDR2 as YNNKEL (reference sequence). The CDR3 is 15 amino acids. CDR3 region: CASSQTRDRNQPQHF. The CDR3 DNA sequence: TGTGCCAGCAGCCAAACGCGGGACCGAAATCAGCCCCAGCATTTT.

This clonotype was recorded at least ten times. The V and J genes are TRBV20-1 and TRBJ2-7; TRBD2 agrees at 12 bases. The CDR3 runs to 14 residues. Germline V gene lookup returns CDR1 DFQATT and CDR2 SNEGSKA (reference sequence). CDR3 DNA: TGCAGCACGACTAGCGGGGGTGTCTCCTACGAGCAGTACTTC. Translation gives CSTTSGGVSYEQYF.

This clonotype has ten or more counts. The rearrangement joins TRBV10-3 to TRBJ2-1; 9 bases are shared with TRBD2. This CDR3 comprises 17 residues. J was trimmed by 13 bases and V by 0 bases; bases with no gene match: 16. CDR1 ENHRY and CDR2 SYGVKD come from the germline V gene. CDR3 coding DNA: TGTGCCATCAGTGAGTCCCACCCAACGGCGGGAGGGATTGTACAGTTCTTC. Protein product: CAISESHPTAGGIVQFF.

The chain is built from TRBV5-5 and TRBJ2-6, with D tentatively TRBD2 (7 bases). Germline V lookup: CDR1 SGHKS, CDR2 YYEKEE (reference sequence). Trimming stripped 4 bases from V and 1 base from J, with 21 bases between. There are 19 residues in the CDR3. CDR3 coding DNA: TGTGCCAGCAGCGCGGGGAAGGGGGGGACCTTTTCTGGGGCCAACGTCCTGACTTTC. Its protein is CASSAGKGGTFSGANVLTF.

This clonotype showed up just a few times. The genes are TRBV6-5 and TRBJ1-2; D remains ambiguous. CDR3 length: 15 residues. From germline, CDR1 is MNHEY and CDR2 SVGAGI. Trimming pared 2 bases from V and 1 base from J, leaving 11 bases between. CDR3 in amino acids: CASSYGPDGNYGYTF. The CDR3 DNA sequence: TGTGCCAGCAGTTACGGGCCCGACGGTAACTATGGCTACACCTTC.

This clonotype came up a few times. The rearrangement links TRBV6-1 to TRBJ1-6; D possibly corresponds to TRBD1 (6 bases). Trimming pared 10 bases from V and 7 bases from J, leaving 14 bases between. The CDR3 has 13 amino acids. Germline CDR1 MNHNS, CDR2 SASEGT. The CDR3 loop reads CAIPQGSNSPLHF. CDR3 nucleotide sequence: TGTGCCATCCCACAGGGAAGCAATTCACCCCTCCACTTT.

The V gene is TRBV28, the J gene TRBJ1-5; D unresolved. CDR1 is MDHEN, CDR2 SYDVKM, per germline. The CDR3 runs 14 residues. Trimming removed 8 bases from V and 6 bases from J, with 17 bases in between. For the CDR3, the DNA is TGTGCCAGCTCCACCCAAAAGGACTCTCAGCCCCAGCATTTT. Translation: CASSTQKDSQPQHF.

This clonotype was counted a few times. This chain joins TRBV5-5 and TRBJ2-5; possibly TRBD1 for D (6 bases). CDR3 length: 16 amino acids. Trimming left V 1 base short and J 4 bases short, with 17 bases between. Germline-derived CDR1 and CDR2 are SGHKS and YYEKEE (reference sequence). The CDR3 DNA reads TGTGCCAGCAGCTTGTTTTCTACAGGGTCTCGAGAGACCCAGTACTTC. Its protein product is CASSLFSTGSRETQYF.

This clonotype showed up just a few times. The chain uses TRBV6-6 and TRBJ2-1; D call uncertain. V lost 2 bases and J lost 13, with 12 bases in between. CDR3 size: 12 residues. Germline assignment: CDR1 MNHNY and CDR2 SVGAGI (reference sequence). The CDR3 DNA reads as TGTGCCAGCAGTTACGAGGCCGTAGCCCAGTTCTTC. Protein: CASSYEAVAQFF.

The chain joins TRBV5-4 to TRBJ2-3, with 7 bases aligning to TRBD1. In germline, CDR1 is SGHNT, CDR2 YYREEE (reference sequence). This CDR3 has 14 amino acids. V lost 3 bases to trimming and J lost 3 bases; unmatched junction nucleotides: 4. The CDR3 is CASSSGQHTDTQYF. For the CDR3, the DNA is TGTGCCAGCAGCTCGGGACAGCATACAGATACGCAGTATTTT.

The V call is TRBV12-3 or TRBV12-4, the J call TRBJ1-1; D is possibly TRBD1 (6 bases). The CDR3 covers 13 residues. Trimming shortened V by 5 bases and J by 7 bases, and 14 bases separated the two germline ends. The CDR3 is CASSLVDSFEAFF. CDR3 bases: TGTGCCAGCAGTCTCGTGGACAGTTTTGAAGCTTTCTTT.